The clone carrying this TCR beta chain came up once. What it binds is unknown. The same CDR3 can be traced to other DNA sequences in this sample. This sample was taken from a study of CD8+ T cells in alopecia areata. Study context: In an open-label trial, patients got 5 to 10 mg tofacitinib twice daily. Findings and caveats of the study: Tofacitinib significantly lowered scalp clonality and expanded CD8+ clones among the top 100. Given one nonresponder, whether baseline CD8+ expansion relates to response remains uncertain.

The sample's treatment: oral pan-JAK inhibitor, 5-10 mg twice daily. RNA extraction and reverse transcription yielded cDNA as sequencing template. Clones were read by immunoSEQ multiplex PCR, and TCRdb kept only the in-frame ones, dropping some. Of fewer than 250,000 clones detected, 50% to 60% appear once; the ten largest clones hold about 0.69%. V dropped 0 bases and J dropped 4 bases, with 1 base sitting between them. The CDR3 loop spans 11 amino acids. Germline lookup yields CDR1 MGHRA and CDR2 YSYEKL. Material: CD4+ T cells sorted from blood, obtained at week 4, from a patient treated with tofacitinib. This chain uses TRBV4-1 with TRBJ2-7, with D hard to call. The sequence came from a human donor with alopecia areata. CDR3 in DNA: TGCGCCAGCAGCCAAGATTACGAGCAGTACTTC. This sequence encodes CASSQDYEQYF.